By sample fraction, the clone carrying this T cell receptor beta chain is medium-sized. Using MiXCR, TCRdb re-called clones from the PCR reads. The table records roughly 25,000 clones, approximately 13% of them present only once. The data were obtained in a study of metastatic and nonmetastatic thyroid tumors. Among the patients, none had received any treatment before thyroid surgery. The CDR3 length is 16 residues. The V segment lost 6 bases and the J segment 7 bases; nucleotides outside the gene matches: 13. Germline V CDR1 and CDR2: DFQATT, SNEGSKA (reference sequence). The sequence was obtained from a female donor with papillary thyroid cancer or a benign thyroid nodule (not recorded which). Some clones in this sample may be carry-over from other donors' samples. Sequencing was done on a sample of blood. The chain employs TRBV20-1 and TRBJ1-6; TRBD1 agrees at 9 bases. The CDR3 loop is CSAERRDRALNSPLHF. The CDR3 coding sequence is TGCAGTGCCGAAAGGCGGGACAGGGCATTAAATTCACCCCTCCACTTT.